This T cell receptor beta chain was sequenced for a study of cytomegalovirus exposure and HLA in healthy donors. Findings and caveats of the study: In a later analysis, at a false discovery rate of 0.05, 17,000 or so TCR beta sequences matched HLA alleles.

Points on this clone: The antigen remains unidentified.

CDR1 and CDR2 from the germline V gene are SGHDT and YYEEEE. V lost 0 bases to trimming and J lost 5 bases; unmatched junction nucleotides: 14. CDR3 size: 19 residues. Use of 60 Vbeta and 13 Jbeta primers characterized the PCR. TCRdb's table, derived via immunoSEQ multiplex PCR, lists solely in-frame clones and lacks some. The table has around 150,000 clones, just under 80% seen once. The chain combines TRBV5-6 with TRBJ2-1, with TRBD1 matching 10 bases. Material: PBMCs. The receptor was isolated from a man aged 25-45 years in good health. In DNA form, the CDR3 reads TGTGCCAGCAGCTTGGCCCGGGACAGGGGCCAGCTTAGGCACAATGAGCAGTTCTTC. Translated: CASSLARDRGQLRHNEQFF.